Following are 21 T cell receptor beta chains from one sample sequenced in a study of blood T cell repertoires in COVID-19. Clones were read by immunoSEQ multiplex PCR, and TCRdb kept only the in-frame ones, dropping some. The sample lists approximately 290,000 clones; approximately 85% were seen once. Sequenced material: PBMCs or T cells enriched from blood (not recorded which). The source is a woman aged 25 to 39 who had recovered from COVID-19.

This sequence joins TRBV7-8 and TRBJ2-2; 7 bases are shared with TRBD1. The CDR3 totals 13 residues. Germline CDR1 reads SGHVS; CDR2 reads FQNEAQ. J was trimmed by 6 bases and V by 5 bases; bases with no gene match: 3. The CDR3 here is CASSPDRAGELFF. As DNA, the CDR3 is TGTGCCAGCAGCCCCGACAGGGCCGGGGAGCTGTTTTTT.

The chain recombines TRBV4-1 with TRBJ1-2; TRBD1 is a possible D gene (5 bases). Germline V CDR1 and CDR2: MGHRA, YSYEKL. Trimming stripped 4 bases from V and 8 bases from J, with 20 bases between. The CDR3 totals 15 residues. CDR3 in DNA: TGCGCCAGCAGCCTCGAGCAGTCTGCAGGGCAAGGCTACACCTTC. Residues: CASSLEQSAGQGYTF.

V and J are TRBV19 and TRBJ2-7, with 8 bases that match TRBD2. The germline V gene has CDR1 LNHDA and CDR2 SQIVND (reference sequence). This CDR3 region has 15 residues. The V and J ends lost 6 bases and 2 bases, in that order; junction bases with no gene match: 9. Here the CDR3 reads CASSGRVREPYEQYF. CDR3 bases: TGTGCCAGTAGCGGGAGGGTACGCGAACCCTACGAGCAGTACTTC.

The chain carries TRBV3-1 (or the pseudogene TRBV3-2) and TRBJ2-1, with D possibly being TRBD1 (7 bases). This CDR3 region has 16 residues. Germline V gene sequence: CDR1 LGHDT, CDR2 YNNKEL (reference sequence). Trimming stripped 4 bases from V and 6 bases from J, with 19 bases between. The CDR3, as DNA: TGTGCCAGCAGCCCCGGGGGTCAGGGGGTGTTCAATGAGCAGTTCTTC. It yields the protein CASSPGGQGVFNEQFF.

This clone is a singleton in its sample. This chain uses TRBV28 with TRBJ2-5; 7 nucleotides line up with TRBD1. Germline V gene lookup returns CDR1 MDHEN and CDR2 SYDVKM. This CDR3 has 14 residues. J lost 6 bases, V lost 4 bases, and 8 bases had no gene match. CDR3 sequence (DNA): TGTGCCAGCAGTTACGGGACAGACCTCAAGACCCAGTACTTC. It translates to CASSYGTDLKTQYF.

V gene TRBV6-4 combines with J gene TRBJ2-1; 8 nucleotides align to TRBD2. CDR1 MRHNA and CDR2 SNTAGT come from the germline V gene. There are 15 residues in the CDR3. J gave up 6 bases and V 2 bases, and 6 bases lay outside the gene matches. CDR3 DNA sequence: TGTGCCAGCAGTGACGGTCGGGGGGGAGTCAATGAGCAGTTCTTC. Its protein is CASSDGRGGVNEQFF.

The rearrangement links TRBV11-2 to TRBJ1-6; TRBD1 aligns across 8 bases. Germline-derived CDR1 and CDR2 are SGHAT and FQNNGV. J gave up 0 bases and V 5 bases, and 9 bases lay outside the gene matches. The CDR3 is 18 residues long. The CDR3 DNA is TGTGCCAGCAGCCACATCAGGGGGCCTAGCTCCTATAATTCACCCCTCCACTTT. Protein: CASSHIRGPSSYNSPLHF. The full variable domain, its missing parts supplied by reference TRBV11-2 and TRBJ1-6, is EAGVAQSPRYKIIEKRQSVAFWCNPISGHATLYWYQQILGQGPKLLIQFQNNGVVDDSQLPKDRFSAERLKGVDSTLKIQPAKLEDSAVYLCASSHIRGPSSYNSPLHFGNGTRLTVT.

The V and J genes are TRBV6-4 and TRBJ2-3; 10 nucleotides match TRBD1. This CDR3 contains 15 residues. CDR1 MRHNA and CDR2 SNTAGT come from the germline V gene. The J segment lost 3 bases and the V segment lost 2 bases, leaving 2 bases of the junction unmatched. CDR3 bases: TGTGCCAGCAGTGACGGACAGGGGGAAACAGATACGCAGTATTTT. This gives the protein CASSDGQGETDTQYF.

CDR3 in DNA: TGTGCCAGCAGATTGGGAGGTAACACCGGGGAGCTGTTTTTT. Protein: CASRLGGNTGELFF. The chain joins TRBV28 to TRBJ2-2; D is possibly TRBD2 (6 bases). V was pared by 6 bases and J by 2 bases, with 10 bases between. Germline V gene data show CDR1 as MDHEN and CDR2 as SYDVKM. This CDR3 comprises 14 residues.

On this clone: At one of its ends the junction is not consistent with the germline gene, which may arise from a read error. The rearrangement links TRBV29-1 to TRBJ2-3; 10 bases map to TRBD1. This CDR3 is built from 12 residues. The germline V gene encodes CDR1 SQVTM and CDR2 ANQGSEA. In nucleotides, the CDR3 is TGCAGCGTTGAAGGGGGGACAGGGGAGTGGGATTTT. This sequence encodes CSVEGGTGEWDF.

The V call is TRBV24-1, the J call TRBJ1-5, with a possible D match to TRBD1 (6 bases). Per germline, CDR1 KGHDR and CDR2 SFDVKD. V was shortened by 3 bases and J by 2 bases, with 13 bases between the two germline ends. The CDR3 extends over 16 amino acids. CDR3 in DNA: TGTGCCACCAGTGATCGGCGATCAGGGGGCAATCAGCCCCAGCATTTT. Protein product: CATSDRRSGGNQPQHF.

The chain is built from TRBV2 and TRBJ2-1; 8 bases agree with TRBD2. V dropped 5 bases and J dropped 9; count of bases not matched to a gene: 6. The CDR3 is made up of 13 amino acids. Germline V gene lookup returns CDR1 SNHLY and CDR2 FYNNEI. CDR3 DNA: TGTGCCAGCAGTATAGGTCTAGCGGGTGAGCAGTTCTTC. Amino acid sequence: CASSIGLAGEQFF.

The chain employs TRBV6-6 and TRBJ2-2; 7 bases are shared with TRBD2. Germline V gives CDR1 MNHNY, CDR2 SVGAGI (reference sequence). The CDR3 has 17 amino acids. Germline trimming cut 5 bases from V and 1 base from J; bases unmatched to any gene: 10. The CDR3 sequence is CASSPGGLAVNTGELFF. In DNA form, the CDR3 reads TGTGCCAGCAGTCCAGGTGGGCTAGCGGTGAACACCGGGGAGCTGTTTTTT.

This CDR3 is CASSPIQGTGNYGYTF. CDR3 DNA: TGTGCCAGCTCACCCATCCAAGGGACAGGAAACTATGGCTACACCTTC. This chain uses TRBV18 with TRBJ1-2; 8 nucleotides match TRBD1. CDR1 and CDR2 (germline): KGHSH, LQKENI. The CDR3 is 16 amino acids. V shed 3 bases, J shed 2 bases, and the junction held 8 bases outside the gene matches. Using reference TRBV18 and TRBJ1-2 for the parts outside the CDR3, the full variable domain is NAGVMQNPRHLVRRRGQEARLRCSPMKGHSHVYWYRQLPEEGLKFMVYLQKENIIDESGMPKERFSAEFPKEGPSILRIQQVVRGDSAAYFCASSPIQGTGNYGYTFGSGTRLTVV.

CDR3 region: CASSRGRDQPQHF. CDR3 nucleotides: TGTGCCAGTAGTCGAGGGCGAGATCAGCCCCAGCATTTT. The J gene is TRBJ1-5, the V gene TRBV19; D remains unclear. Trimming pared 5 bases from V and 5 bases from J, leaving 10 bases between. Per the germline V gene, CDR1 is LNHDA and CDR2 is SQIVND (reference sequence). The CDR3 totals 13 residues.

The CDR3 loop is CASSVQEWTNEKLFF. The DNA for the CDR3 is TGTGCCAGCAGCGTACAGGAATGGACTAATGAAAAACTGTTTTTT. The chain has TRBV7-8 and TRBJ1-4, with D tentatively TRBD1 (5 bases). V lost 5 bases and J lost 2, with 12 bases in between. This CDR3 comprises 15 residues. Germline loops: CDR1 SGHVS, CDR2 FQNEAQ.

This clone showed up just once. V and J are TRBV6-7 and TRBJ2-1, with D possibly being TRBD2 (5 bases). TRBV6-7 is sorted into the ORF group, with uncertain function. CDR3 size: 12 residues. V lost 10 bases and J 0 bases, leaving 7 bases between the germline ends. As DNA, the CDR3 is TGTGCCATGGGGAGCTCCTACAATGAGCAGTTCTTC. Amino acids: CAMGSSYNEQFF.

In DNA, the CDR3 is TGTGCCAGCAGCTCCCCCGGACTAGCGGGAGCATCGTTAAATACGCAGTATTTT. Its protein product is CASSSPGLAGASLNTQYF. This chain links TRBV7-3 with TRBJ2-3; TRBD2 aligns across 13 bases. The CDR3 has 18 residues. Germline V gene lookup returns CDR1 SGHTA and CDR2 FQGTGA. Unmatched junction bases numbered 14, after V lost 4 bases and J lost 7 bases.

The gene calls are TRBV7-9 and TRBJ1-6; 7 bases line up with TRBD1. Per germline, CDR1 SEHNR and CDR2 FQNEAQ (reference sequence). The CDR3 has 14 amino acids. Trimming removed 6 bases from V and 5 bases from J; junction bases left unmatched: 4. The CDR3 is CASRSTGNNSPLHF. CDR3 DNA sequence: TGTGCCAGCAGGTCGACAGGGAATAATTCACCCCTCCACTTT.

Only one count was recorded for this clone. This chain links TRBV14 with TRBJ2-5, with unresolved D. V lost 0 bases and J 5 bases, leaving 10 bases between the germline ends. Germline lookup yields CDR1 SGHDN and CDR2 FVKESK. The CDR3 is 14 amino acids. The CDR3 region has the DNA TGTGCCAGCAGCCAAGATGCGTTCGCGGAGACCCAGTACTTC. As protein: CASSQDAFAETQYF.

V usage is TRBV29-1 and J usage is TRBJ2-4; D remains ambiguous. The length of the CDR3 is 13 residues. Between the trimmed V and J ends, which lost 6 bases and 0 bases, there was a span of 9 bases. Germline V gene sequence: CDR1 SQVTM, CDR2 ANQGSEA. The CDR3 is CSVSLLAKNIQYF. CDR3 nucleotides: TGCAGCGTGTCCCTCCTAGCCAAAAACATTCAGTACTTC. Full variable domain (outside the CDR3, taken from reference TRBV29-1 and TRBJ2-4): SAVISQKPSRDICQRGTSLTIQCQVDSQVTMMFWYRQQPGQSLTLIATANQGSEATYESGFVIDKFPISRPNLTFSTLTVSNMSPEDSSIYLCSVSLLAKNIQYFGAGTRLSVL.